The 22 T cell receptor beta chains listed next were all sequenced from one sample in a study of blood T cell repertoires in COVID-19. Assay used: immunoSEQ multiplex PCR; TCRdb lists only in-frame clones, some missing. This table has 130,000 or so clones, approximately 87% appearing once. Sequencing used peripheral blood. These receptors were collected from a man between 65 and 85 years old with active COVID-19.

This sequence joins TRBV10-3 and TRBJ2-7; 10 bases are a match to TRBD2. The CDR3 sequence is 23 residues long. The germline V gene has CDR1 ENHRY and CDR2 SYGVKD. The J segment lost 0 bases and the V segment lost 4 bases, leaving 27 bases of the junction unmatched. The DNA of the CDR3 is TGTGCCATCAGTGGACAGGGGATGACGGTGGCTAGCGGGAGAGGAATGAGCTCCTACGAGCAGTACTTC. Amino acid sequence: CAISGQGMTVASGRGMSSYEQYF.

This CDR3 reads CASSQGRGSPSGANVLTF. CDR3 nucleotide sequence: TGTGCCAGCAGCCAAGGAAGGGGGTCCCCCTCTGGGGCCAACGTCCTGACTTTC. This rearrangement joins TRBV16 to TRBJ2-6; tentatively, D is TRBD1 (6 bases). Trimming left V 2 bases short and J 0 bases short, with 14 bases between. From germline, CDR1 is KGHSY and CDR2 FQNENV. This CDR3 has 18 amino acids.

CDR3 loop: CASSFIGRANTGELFF. CDR3 DNA sequence: TGTGCCAGCAGTTTTATCGGGAGGGCGAACACCGGGGAGCTGTTTTTT. The rearrangement uses TRBV28 and TRBJ2-2; 8 nucleotides match TRBD2. V lost 3 bases, J lost 0 bases, and 3 bases stayed unmatched. CDR3 size: 16 residues. Germline CDR1 is MDHEN and CDR2 is SYDVKM. Based on the CDR3 plus reference TRBV28 and TRBJ2-2, the full variable domain is DVKVTQSSRYLVKRTGEKVFLECVQDMDHENMFWYRQDPGLGLRLIYFSYDVKMKEKGDIPEGYSVSREKKERFSLILESASTNQTSMYLCASSFIGRANTGELFFGEGSRLTVL.

This sequence joins TRBV7-2 and TRBJ1-4, with D perhaps TRBD1 (5 bases). The V gene lost 5 bases and the J gene lost 4 bases, with 14 bases spanning the gap. This CDR3 region has 15 residues. Germline CDR1 is SGHTA and CDR2 is FQGNSA. This chain's CDR3 is CASSPTGSDNEKLFF. The CDR3 bases are TGTGCCAGCAGCCCTACAGGAAGTGATAATGAAAAACTGTTTTTT.

The rearrangement links TRBV20-1 to TRBJ2-7, with a weak D call TRBD1 (5 bases). Per germline, CDR1 DFQATT and CDR2 SNEGSKA (reference sequence). The CDR3 consists of 12 residues. Trimming cost V 3 bases and J 4 bases, with 10 bases left between them. The CDR3 spells CSASRAGYEQYF. CDR3 coding DNA: TGCAGTGCTAGTAGGGCAGGGTACGAGCAGTACTTC.

The rearrangement uses TRBV5-5 and TRBJ1-1; TRBD1 might be the D (6 bases). Germline values: CDR1 SGHKS, CDR2 YYEKEE (reference sequence). The CDR3 has 15 residues. The V end lost 4 bases, the J end lost 7 bases, and 20 bases lay between the germline ends. CDR3 nucleotides: TGTGCCAGCAGCAAAGGACAGTATCCCGGGGATGAAGCTTTCTTT. Encoded protein: CASSKGQYPGDEAFF.

This clone was found once. CDR3 in DNA: TGTGCCAGCAGCGCTCCGGGACAGGGAAGGAGAAAAGCTTTCTTT. Translation gives CASSAPGQGRRKAFF. This sequence joins TRBV7-2 and TRBJ1-1; 9 nucleotides agree with TRBD1. The germline V gene encodes CDR1 SGHTA and CDR2 FQGNSA. The CDR3 runs 15 residues. V lost 5 bases to trimming and J lost 9 bases; unmatched junction nucleotides: 13.

The CDR3 nucleotides read TGTGCCAGCTCACCAGGCACAGCCAGCACAGATACGCAGTATTTT. Protein product: CASSPGTASTDTQYF. V and J are TRBV18 and TRBJ2-3; no definite D call. The CDR3 covers 15 residues. V shed 2 bases and J shed 0 bases, with 9 bases lying between them. Germline V CDR1 and CDR2: KGHSH, LQKENI.

The chain links TRBV28 to TRBJ1-2, with TRBD1 matching 9 bases. Germline CDR1 and CDR2: MDHEN and SYDVKM. V was pared by 7 bases and J by 8 bases, with 11 bases of the junction left unmatched. There are 14 residues in the CDR3. CDR3 coding DNA: TGTGCCAGCACCGACAGGGGGTCGCCTAAAGGCTACACCTTC. Translation gives CASTDRGSPKGYTF.

The chain recombines TRBV5-1 with TRBJ2-7; 8 nucleotides agree with TRBD1. Trimming removed 4 bases from V and 0 bases from J; junction bases left unmatched: 9. The CDR3 runs 16 residues. CDR1 and CDR2 from the germline V gene are SGHRS and YFSETQ. The CDR3 spells CASSPTGGGSSYEQYF. CDR3 sequence (DNA): TGCGCCAGCAGCCCAACAGGGGGTGGGAGCTCCTACGAGCAGTACTTC.

The rearrangement joins TRBV10-3 to TRBJ2-1; 9 bases map to TRBD1. CDR1 and CDR2 (germline): ENHRY, SYGVKD. CDR3 size: 15 residues. V shed 3 bases, J shed 7 bases, and the junction held 7 bases outside the gene matches. The CDR3 reads CAISDGTGSQNEQFF. The DNA for the CDR3 is TGTGCCATCAGTGACGGGACAGGGAGTCAGAATGAGCAGTTCTTC.

This clone was seen a few times. The chain joins TRBV2 to TRBJ1-6; the match to TRBD1 covers 9 bases. Germline loops: CDR1 SNHLY, CDR2 FYNNEI. Trimming at V came to 7 bases and at J to 10 bases, leaving 5 bases not matched to a gene. This CDR3 spans 13 amino acids. The DNA of the CDR3 is TGTGCCAGCAACGGACAGGGGTACTCACCCCTCCACTTT. The encoded protein is CASNGQGYSPLHF.

The chain links TRBV28 to TRBJ1-2; possible D gene TRBD1, 5 bases. The CDR3 loop spans 14 amino acids. Per germline, CDR1 MDHEN and CDR2 SYDVKM. With 5 bases removed from V and 4 bases from J, the gap between germline ends came to 14 bases. Here the CDR3 reads CASSPTTEVYGYTF. Here the CDR3 DNA reads TGTGCCAGCAGTCCAACGACAGAAGTCTATGGCTACACCTTC.

V gene TRBV6-1 combines with J gene TRBJ2-5, with TRBD2 matching 9 bases. The CDR3 runs to 17 residues. Germline V gene sequence: CDR1 MNHNS, CDR2 SASEGT. Trimming took 3 bases from V and 3 from J; bases not matched to a gene: 11. The CDR3 DNA follows: TGTGCCAGCAGTGAGGTACTCGGCGGGAGGGCTAAAGAGACCCAGTACTTC. Its protein product is CASSEVLGGRAKETQYF.

This chain connects TRBV5-1 to TRBJ2-2; D gene unclear. Trimming took 0 bases from V and 7 from J, leaving 10 bases between them. The CDR3 loop spans 14 amino acids. The germline gives CDR1 SGHRS, CDR2 YFSETQ. The CDR3, as DNA: TGCGCCAGCAGCTTGGTACCAAACGGCGGGGAGCTGTTTTTT. Translation gives CASSLVPNGGELFF.

The genes are TRBV19 and TRBJ2-7; D might be TRBD2 (6 bases). CDR3 length: 14 amino acids. Germline V gene data show CDR1 as LNHDA and CDR2 as SQIVND (reference sequence). The V end lost 3 bases, the J end lost 3 bases, and 12 bases lay between the germline ends. CDR3 in amino acids: CASSMVGLDYEQYF. CDR3 nucleotides: TGTGCCAGTAGTATGGTGGGACTGGACTACGAGCAGTACTTC.

The V call is TRBV9, the J call TRBJ2-2; D perhaps matches TRBD2 (5 bases). Germline V gene data show CDR1 as SGDLS and CDR2 as YYNGEE. V was cut by 0 bases and J by 4 bases, with 7 bases left in between. The CDR3 runs 14 residues. Written as DNA, the CDR3 is TGTGCCAGCAGCGTAGAAGGGAGCACCGGGGAGCTGTTTTTT. Its protein is CASSVEGSTGELFF.

V is TRBV30 and J is TRBJ1-2, with 8 bases fitting TRBD1. The V gene end was trimmed by 1 base and the J gene end by 7 bases; junction bases not matched to a gene: 5. CDR1 and CDR2 (germline): GTSNPN, SVGIG (reference sequence). The CDR3 totals 13 residues. In DNA form, the CDR3 reads TGTGCCTGGAGTGAGCGCAGGGGGCTTGGCTACACCTTC. As protein: CAWSERRGLGYTF.

The rearrangement uses TRBV5-8 and TRBJ2-1; 7 bases are a match to TRBD2. The trim removed 7 bases at V and 6 bases at J, leaving 13 bases unmatched. From germline, CDR1 is SGHTS and CDR2 YDEGEE. This CDR3 comprises 15 residues. The CDR3 loop reads CASRAGLAEGNEQFF. CDR3 sequence (DNA): TGTGCCAGCCGAGCCGGGCTAGCGGAGGGCAATGAGCAGTTCTTC.

This chain connects TRBV7-9 to TRBJ2-1; 7 bases agree with TRBD2. Trimming removed 5 bases from V and 5 bases from J; junction bases left unmatched: 12. The CDR3 totals 16 residues. Per germline, CDR1 SEHNR and CDR2 FQNEAQ (reference sequence). The CDR3 DNA is TGTGCCAGCAGCCCCCCGGGAAGCGGGGCCCACAATGAGCAGTTCTTC. It codes for CASSPPGSGAHNEQFF.

The chain is built from TRBV21-1 and TRBJ2-5; the table's TRBD1 call for D was not verified on the DNA. TRBV21-1 is recorded as a pseudogene. The CDR3 runs 13 residues. The CDR3 bases are TGTGCCAGCAGCATGGGACAGCGAGAGACCCAGTACTTC. It encodes CASSMGQRETQYF.

The chain combines TRBV29-1 with TRBJ1-4, with TRBD1 matching 10 bases. The CDR3 totals 13 residues. With 7 bases clipped from V and 6 bases from J, the junction kept 5 bases outside the gene matches. Germline CDR1 is SQVTM and CDR2 is ANQGSEA. As DNA, the CDR3 is TGCAGCGCGGGACAGGGGCTCGATGAAAAACTGTTTTTT. This encodes CSAGQGLDEKLFF.